The rows below give T cell receptor beta chains drawn from one sample of a study of cytomegalovirus exposure and HLA in healthy donors. Some clones are missing from TCRdb's copy, which holds only in-frame ones; the method was immunoSEQ multiplex PCR. Of around 97,000 clones listed, more than 65% are singletons. The sequenced sample consisted of PBMCs. All receptors come from a woman between 18 and 29 years old in good health and CMV-seropositive. CDR3s include the opening cysteine and the closing phenylalanine or tryptophan. A row's size may be missing; if present it is once, few, many or a size class.

j_call,v_call,clone_size,cdr3_aa
TRBJ2-6,TRBV7-2,.,CASGASSGANVLTF
TRBJ1-1,TRBV27,.,CASSLTPTVQVAVWNTEAFF
TRBJ2-3,TRBV30,.,CAWSLPVKGDTQYF
TRBJ1-6,TRBV2,.,CASSRTGIGSPLHF
TRBJ1-6,TRBV5-4,.,CASSRTGNSPLHF
TRBJ2-1,TRBV9,.,CASDPGGGRANEQFF
.,TRBV9,few,CASSTLDNPYYYEQYF
TRBJ1-5,TRBV9,.,CASSPGLGAANQPQHF
TRBJ2-2,TRBV6-5,.,CASSLLGVTGELFF
TRBJ1-6,TRBV6-1,.,CASSDRTGVNSPLHF
TRBJ1-5,TRBV4-2,.,CASSQDVGQPQHF
TRBJ1-5,TRBV6-1,.,CASSDGQGALPQHF
TRBJ2-4,TRBV5-1,.,CASSFGGAKNIQYF
TRBJ2-1,TRBV9,.,CASSVGVSGGAGYNEQFF
TRBJ2-5,TRBV7-9,.,CASNQEGGEQETQYF
TRBJ1-1,TRBV5-1,.,CASSLARDRNFEAFF
TRBJ2-1,TRBV7-9,.,CASSLEPSGGNWVQFF
TRBJ1-1,TRBV2,.,CASSKQGVTEAFF
TRBJ1-2,TRBV14,.,CASSQAGSTFGGYTF
TRBJ2-7,TRBV25-1,.,CASSDRTGLYEQYF
TRBJ1-2,TRBV28,.,CASSPPGQVGYTF
TRBJ2-7,TRBV28,.,CASSRPGQGSYEQYF
TRBJ1-1,TRBV10-2,.,CASSDRQGVKAFF
TRBJ2-6,TRBV6-6,once,CASRSLRSGANVLTF
TRBJ1-1,TRBV19,.,CASSMWQGDTEAFF
TRBJ2-5,TRBV29-1,.,CSVEINQETQYF
TRBJ2-3,TRBV19,.,CASSILDTQYF
TRBJ2-3,TRBV7-7,.,CASSLSGGGDTQYF
TRBJ1-1,TRBV19,many,CASSIEGRWAFF
TRBJ2-7,TRBV5-4,.,CASSLGTGTTYEQYF
TRBJ2-1,TRBV18,.,CASSDPSSGRLNEQFF
TRBJ2-5,TRBV6-1,once,CASRRTGQETQYF
TRBJ1-1,TRBV2,.,CASSSRGNTEAFF
TRBJ1-2,TRBV29-1,few,CSAGGYLDGYTF
TRBJ2-5,TRBV6-5,.,CASNGQGWEETQYF
TRBJ1-3,TRBV5-4,few,CASSLQGAYSGNTIYF
TRBJ2-7,TRBV7-8,.,CASSLGGGADEQYF
TRBJ2-2,TRBV5-1,few,CASSLDYTGELFF
TRBJ2-2,TRBV6-1,.,CASSEGTGGSGELFF
TRBJ2-1,TRBV7-9,.,CASSQGGGEQFF
TRBJ2-7,TRBV6-1,.,CASAQTASYEQYF
TRBJ1-1,TRBV5-1,once,CASSTRVGNTEAFF
TRBJ2-1,TRBV5-1,.,CASSLGTGDEQFF
TRBJ2-7,TRBV7-6,.,CASSLGGLLSYEQYF
TRBJ2-5,TRBV29-1,.,CSVDKEWVAAGAETQYF
TRBJ2-5,TRBV5-1,.,CASSSRTGVGETQYF
TRBJ1-4,TRBV7-8,.,CASTKGGEVEKLFF
TRBJ2-7,TRBV27,.,CASRKGTGDAYEQYF
TRBJ2-3,TRBV30,.,CAWSEVGTQYF
TRBJ2-1,TRBV4-3,.,CASSLGGGLYNEQFF
TRBJ2-7,TRBV6-1,.,CASSERRDDVYEQYF